This T cell receptor (beta chain) was observed in a study of T cells expressing NK-cell markers. The CDR3 sequence is 14 residues long. Looked up from germline, CDR1 is DFQATT and CDR2 is SNEGSKA (reference sequence). In regard to this clonotype: Antigen specificity is unknown.

Study observations and caveats: Six or seven donors had dominant NKG2C+ clonotypes that comprised about 1.0-7.5% of their CD8+ T cells.

cDNA encoding TCR beta was synthesized via 5'RACE template switching incorporating UMIs. Following a re-call of the 5' RACE reads, TCRdb has one entry per CDR3 protein and lacks DNA. The table lists fewer than 300,000 distinct CDR3 sequences. This receptor was obtained from a woman aged 18-69 years in good health. The sequenced sample consisted of blood T cells: a sorted CD56 or NKG2C T cell subset, CD4+ or CD8+ T cells, or bulk PBMC T cells (not recorded which). The rearrangement uses TRBV20-1 and TRBJ2-1; TCRdb's D call, TRBD2, is unchecked because there is no DNA. The CDR3 sequence is CSATPSGSPHEQFF.